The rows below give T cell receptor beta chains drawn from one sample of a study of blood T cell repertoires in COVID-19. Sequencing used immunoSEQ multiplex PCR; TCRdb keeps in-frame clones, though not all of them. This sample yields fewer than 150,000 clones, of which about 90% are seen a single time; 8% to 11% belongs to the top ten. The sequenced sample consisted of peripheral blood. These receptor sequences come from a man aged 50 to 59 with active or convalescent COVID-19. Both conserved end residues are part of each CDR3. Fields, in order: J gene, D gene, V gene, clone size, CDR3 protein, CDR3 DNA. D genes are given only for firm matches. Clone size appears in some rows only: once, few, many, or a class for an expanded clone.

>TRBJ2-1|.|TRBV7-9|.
CASSSGWLSSYNEQFF
TGTGCCAGCAGCTCAGGGTGGCTTAGCTCCTACAATGAGCAGTTCTTC
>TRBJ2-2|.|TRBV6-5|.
CASSRTGNTGELFF
TGTGCCAGCAGCCGGACTGGGAACACCGGGGAGCTGTTTTTT
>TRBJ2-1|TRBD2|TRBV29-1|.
CSAFPPGRLGEQFF
TGCAGCGCTTTCCCGCCCGGGAGGTTGGGTGAGCAGTTCTTC
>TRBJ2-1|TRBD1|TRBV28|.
CASSPAGQGVSSYNEQFF
TGTGCCAGCAGCCCAGCGGGACAGGGGGTCAGCTCCTACAATGAGCAGTTCTTC
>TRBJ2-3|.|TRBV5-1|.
CASSLGDISTDTQYF
TGCGCCAGCAGCCTCGGGGACATTAGCACAGATACGCAGTATTTT
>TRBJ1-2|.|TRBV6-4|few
CASSPGPQGYGYTF
TGTGCCAGCAGCCCAGGGCCGCAGGGCTATGGCTACACCTTC
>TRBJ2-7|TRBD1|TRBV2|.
CASSVGDRGEQYF
TGTGCCAGCAGTGTCGGGGACAGGGGTGAGCAGTACTTC
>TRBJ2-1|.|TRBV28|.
CASSLPLLVAARNEQFF
TGTGCCAGCAGTCTCCCCCTGCTGGTCGCCGCTCGGAATGAGCAGTTCTTC
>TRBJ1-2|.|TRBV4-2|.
CASSQNDGGIYGYTF
TGTGCCAGCAGCCAGAATGATGGGGGGATATATGGCTACACCTTC
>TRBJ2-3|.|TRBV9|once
CASSPGLSTDTQYF
TGTGCCAGCAGCCCAGGCCTAAGCACAGATACGCAGTATTTT
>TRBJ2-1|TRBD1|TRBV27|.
CASRSGTGPYNEQFF
TGTGCCAGCAGATCCGGGACAGGGCCTTACAATGAGCAGTTCTTC
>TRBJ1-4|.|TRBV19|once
CASSIRQYSNEKLFF
TGTGCCAGTAGTATCCGACAGTATTCTAATGAAAAACTGTTTTTT
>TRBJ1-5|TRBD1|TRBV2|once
CASSEGQGRAQHF
TGTGCCAGCAGTGAAGGACAGGGCCGGGCCCAGCATTTT
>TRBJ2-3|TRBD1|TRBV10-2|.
CASIGQGSTDTQYF
TGCGCCAGCATAGGACAGGGGTCCACAGATACGCAGTATTTT
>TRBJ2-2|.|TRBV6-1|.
CASSEAWGDRGLPKGELFF
TGTGCCAGCAGTGAAGCCTGGGGTGACAGGGGACTACCCAAAGGGGAGCTGTTTTTT
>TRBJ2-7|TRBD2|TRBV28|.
CASRQTSGRTYEQYF
TGTGCCAGCAGACAAACTAGCGGGAGGACCTACGAGCAGTACTTC
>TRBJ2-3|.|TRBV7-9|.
CASSLEGGTDTQYF
TGTGCCAGCAGCTTAGAGGGGGGCACAGATACGCAGTATTTT
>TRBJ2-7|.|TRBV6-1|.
CASSEEGRLHEQYF
TGTGCCAGCAGTGAAGAGGGGAGGTTGCACGAGCAGTACTTC
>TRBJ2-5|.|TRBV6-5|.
CASTEGGVQTQYF
TGTGCCAGCACCGAGGGGGGGGTCCAGACCCAGTACTTC
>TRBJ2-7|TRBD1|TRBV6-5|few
CASSSDREFYEQYF
TGTGCCAGCAGTTCCGACAGGGAATTCTACGAGCAGTACTTC
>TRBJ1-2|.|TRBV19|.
CASSIGGTGYTF
TGTGCCAGTAGTATTGGAGGGACCGGCTACACCTTC
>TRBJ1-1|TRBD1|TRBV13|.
CASSLVLRTGLNTEAFF
TGTGCCAGCAGCTTAGTCCTCAGGACAGGGTTGAACACTGAAGCTTTCTTT
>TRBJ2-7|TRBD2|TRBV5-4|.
CASSWGGTPTWYF
TGTGCCAGCAGCTGGGGGGGGACCCCGACCTGGTACTTC
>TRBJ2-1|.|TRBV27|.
CASSLRGPYNEQFF
TGTGCCAGCAGTTTACGAGGGCCCTACAATGAGCAGTTCTTC
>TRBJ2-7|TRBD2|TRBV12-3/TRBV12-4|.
CASSLGLAGRESF
TGTGCCAGCAGTTTGGGGCTAGCGGGAAGAGAGTCCTTC